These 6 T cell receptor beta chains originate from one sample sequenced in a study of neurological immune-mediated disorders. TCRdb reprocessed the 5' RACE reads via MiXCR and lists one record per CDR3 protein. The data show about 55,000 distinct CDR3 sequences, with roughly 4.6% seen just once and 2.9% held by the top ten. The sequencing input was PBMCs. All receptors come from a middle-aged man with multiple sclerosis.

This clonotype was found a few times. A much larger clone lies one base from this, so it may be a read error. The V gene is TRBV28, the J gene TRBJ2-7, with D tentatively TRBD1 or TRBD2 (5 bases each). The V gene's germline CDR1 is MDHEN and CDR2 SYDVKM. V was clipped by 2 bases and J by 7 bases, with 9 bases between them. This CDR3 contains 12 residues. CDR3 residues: CASSLRGEEQYF. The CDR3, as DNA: TGTGCCAGCAGTTTACGAGGGGAAGAGCAGTACTTC.

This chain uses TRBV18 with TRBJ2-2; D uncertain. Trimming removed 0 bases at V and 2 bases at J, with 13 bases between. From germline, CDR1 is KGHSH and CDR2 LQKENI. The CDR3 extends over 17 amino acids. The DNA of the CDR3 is TGTGCCAGCTCACCACCGACGCGGTTGAGAAACACCGGGGAGCTGTTTTTT. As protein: CASSPPTRLRNTGELFF.

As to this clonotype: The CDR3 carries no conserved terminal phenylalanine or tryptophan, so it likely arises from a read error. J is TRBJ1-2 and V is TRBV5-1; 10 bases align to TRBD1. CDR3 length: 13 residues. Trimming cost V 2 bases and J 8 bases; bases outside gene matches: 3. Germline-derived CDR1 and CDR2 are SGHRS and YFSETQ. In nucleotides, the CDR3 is TGCGCCAGCAGCTTAGGACAGGGGGAAGGCTACACCAAC. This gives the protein CASSLGQGEGYTN.

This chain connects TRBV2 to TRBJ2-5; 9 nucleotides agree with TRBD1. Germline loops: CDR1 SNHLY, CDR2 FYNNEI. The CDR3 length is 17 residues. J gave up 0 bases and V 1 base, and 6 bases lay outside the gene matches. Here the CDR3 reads CASSEVAGTGYQETQYF. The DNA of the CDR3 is TGTGCCAGCAGTGAAGTCGCCGGGACAGGGTACCAAGAGACCCAGTACTTC.

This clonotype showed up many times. The DNA for the CDR3 is TGTGCCAGCAGCTTGGCCTTCGGGGACTACTTAACGAGCTCCTACGAGCAGTACTTC. Translating it yields CASSLAFGDYLTSSYEQYF. The chain joins TRBV5-6 to TRBJ2-7; 7 nucleotides agree with TRBD2. The CDR3 is 19 amino acids. V trimming: 0 bases; J trimming: 0 bases; junction bases outside the gene matches: 15. The germline CDR1 and CDR2 sequences are SGHDT and YYEEEE.

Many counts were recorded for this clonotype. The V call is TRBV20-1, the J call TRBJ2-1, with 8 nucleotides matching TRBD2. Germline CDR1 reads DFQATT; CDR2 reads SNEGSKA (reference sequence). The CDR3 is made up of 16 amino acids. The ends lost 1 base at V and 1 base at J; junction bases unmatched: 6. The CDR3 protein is CSARGELAASYNEQFF. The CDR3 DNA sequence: TGCAGTGCTAGAGGCGAACTAGCGGCTTCCTACAATGAGCAGTTCTTC.